This T cell receptor beta chain was identified during a study of cytomegalovirus exposure and HLA in healthy donors. Germline V gives CDR1 LGHNA, CDR2 YSLEER. Unmatched junction bases numbered 12, after V lost 5 bases and J lost 4 bases. CDR3 length: 18 residues. In the case of this clone: Its specificity is unknown.

PCR was performed using 60 Vbeta and 13 Jbeta primers. TCRdb keeps only in-frame clones here, not all; method: immunoSEQ multiplex PCR. Of tens of thousands of clones listed, about four fifths were seen once; the top ten hold roughly 51%. Whole-study results and caveats: It was likely that a cluster of highly shared sequence variants was a sequencing artifact. Per a later analysis, 15,000 to 20,000 TCR beta sequences showed association with HLA alleles at 0.05 false discovery rate.

Sequencing was done on a sample of PBMCs. The chain has TRBV4-3 and TRBJ2-2, with TRBD2 identical over 11 bases. The TCR sequence derives from a man aged 50 to 60 in good health and CMV-seropositive. The DNA for the CDR3 is TGCGCCAGCAGCTTGATGATTAGCGGGGGGGCCTCCACCGGGGAGCTGTTTTTT. It translates to CASSLMISGGASTGELFF.